What follows describes a single TCR beta chain. This CDR3 region has 18 residues. Per germline, CDR1 SGHRS and CDR2 YFSETQ. V lost 4 bases and J lost 0; bases outside the gene matches: 8. This entry comes from a study of blood T cell dynamics during melanoma immunotherapy. Time point meaning: week 3, after first cycle of checkpoint inhibitor. One draw preceded checkpoint blockade; another followed its first cycle at week 3. Each bulk PBMC sample had 300 to 400 ng DNA loaded. Clones were sequenced by immunoSEQ multiplex PCR, and TCRdb holds only the in-frame ones, with some missing. In the table there are thousands of clones, more than 75% of which are singletons.

The gene calls are TRBV5-1 and TRBJ2-7, with 15 bases lining up with TRBD2. This TCR was recovered from a human donor with melanoma. Sequencing used blood, obtained from a patient treated with checkpoint blockade. Here the CDR3 DNA reads TGCGCCAGCAGCAACGCCGGACTAGCGGGAGGGCGCTCCTACGAGCAGTACTTC. Its protein is CASSNAGLAGGRSYEQYF.